This passage covers 22 T cell receptor beta chains from one sample sequenced in a study of cytomegalovirus exposure and HLA in healthy donors. 60 Vbeta and 13 Jbeta primers were used in PCR. The data were produced by immunoSEQ multiplex PCR, yet TCRdb's version contains in-frame clones alone and is incomplete. The sample holds around 140,000 clones, about 82% seen once. Sequencing used PBMCs. The receptors were gathered from a female donor in good health and CMV-seropositive.

The gene calls are TRBV15 and TRBJ2-3; TRBD1 matches 8 bases. J was trimmed by 0 bases and V by 2 bases; bases with no gene match: 4. The CDR3 is 16 residues long. Germline V gene data show CDR1 as LNHNV and CDR2 as YYDKDF (reference sequence). As DNA, the CDR3 is TGTGCCACCAGCAGATCCCGGGACAGGAGCACAGATACGCAGTATTTT. Translation: CATSRSRDRSTDTQYF.

The CDR3 region is CASSSLAGGRYTDTQYF. The CDR3 nucleotides read TGTGCCAGCAGCTCATTAGCGGGGGGCCGATACACAGATACGCAGTATTTT. The rearrangement links TRBV13 to TRBJ2-3; 10 positions match TRBD2. CDR3 length equals 17 residues. V dropped 4 bases and J dropped 2; count of bases not matched to a gene: 9. The germline V gene encodes CDR1 PRHDT and CDR2 FYEKMQ (reference sequence).

This clone was seen a handful of times. The chain is built from TRBV10-2 and TRBJ1-5, with D maybe TRBD1 (6 bases). Deletions cut 4 bases from V and 2 bases from J, with 9 bases between. The CDR3 has 14 amino acids. CDR1 and CDR2 from the germline V gene are WSHSY and SAAADI. CDR3 DNA: TGCGCCAGCAGTGGAGGGGGTGGCAATCAGCCCCAGCATTTT. Translated, it gives CASSGGGGNQPQHF.

This clone came up a few times. This sequence joins TRBV9 and TRBJ2-7, with TRBD1 as a possible D gene (5 bases). The CDR3 length is 15 residues. Germline CDR1 SGDLS, CDR2 YYNGEE. Trimming cost V 0 bases and J 2 bases, with 12 bases left between them. The CDR3 bases are TGTGCCAGCAGCGTAGATTCCCAGGGAACCTACGAGCAGTACTTC. Translation gives CASSVDSQGTYEQYF.

In DNA form, the CDR3 reads TGTGCCAGCAGCTTAGAGGGACAGGTTGCCGATACGCAGTATTTT. It yields the protein CASSLEGQVADTQYF. This rearrangement joins TRBV7-9 to TRBJ2-3, with 8 bases lining up with TRBD1. The ends lost 1 base at V and 6 bases at J; junction bases unmatched: 6. The CDR3 runs 15 residues. Looked up from germline, CDR1 is SEHNR and CDR2 is FQNEAQ (reference sequence).

The chain recombines TRBV15 with TRBJ1-4; D perhaps matches TRBD1 (5 bases). The ends were cut back, 1 base at V and 3 bases at J, with 18 bases in the middle. This CDR3 contains 18 residues. Per germline, CDR1 LNHNV and CDR2 YYDKDF (reference sequence). Written as DNA, the CDR3 is TGTGCCACCAGCAGAGTTCCAGACAGTGTATCCGCTAATGAAAAACTGTTTTTT. Translated: CATSRVPDSVSANEKLFF.

J is TRBJ2-1 and V is TRBV10-3, with 12 bases identical to TRBD2. This CDR3 contains 14 residues. CDR1 and CDR2 (germline): ENHRY, SYGVKD. Trimming took 10 bases from V and 5 from J; bases not matched to a gene: 6. This CDR3 reads CASGTSGPNNEQFF. Written as DNA, the CDR3 is TGTGCCAGCGGGACTAGCGGGCCTAACAATGAGCAGTTCTTC.

This rearrangement joins TRBV28 to TRBJ1-1; TRBD1 might be the D (5 bases). This CDR3 contains 18 residues. Trimming took 4 bases from V and 5 from J, leaving 26 bases between them. CDR1 is MDHEN and CDR2 is SYDVKM in the germline V gene. The CDR3 nucleotides are TGTGCCAGCAGTTCGGCGGGGCAGCCCCCCAGCGGGGTTACTGAAGCTTTCTTT. As protein: CASSSAGQPPSGVTEAFF.

A few counts support this clone. The J gene is TRBJ1-5, the V gene TRBV6-1; D is possibly TRBD1 (5 bases). Germline V gene sequence: CDR1 MNHNS, CDR2 SASEGT. V was shortened by 3 bases and J by 4 bases, with 19 bases between the two germline ends. The CDR3 consists of 17 residues. The CDR3 nucleotides read TGTGCCAGCAGTGACCAGATCGGGGGATTGGGAAATCAGCCCCAGCATTTT. It encodes CASSDQIGGLGNQPQHF.

This clone appeared once. The chain uses TRBV5-5 and TRBJ1-1, with D possibly matching TRBD1 (5 bases). The germline CDR1 and CDR2 sequences are SGHKS and YYEKEE (reference sequence). This CDR3 is built from 13 residues. V shed 7 bases and J shed 3 bases, with 13 bases lying between them. This CDR3 reads CASSRQQYTEAFF. The CDR3 region has the DNA TGTGCCAGCTCCCGACAGCAATACACTGAAGCTTTCTTT.

In this sample, this clone turned up once. The chain is built from TRBV4-1 and TRBJ2-1; 9 bases align to TRBD2. The CDR3 consists of 15 residues. The V segment lost 3 bases and the J segment 6 bases; nucleotides outside the gene matches: 6. In germline, CDR1 is MGHRA, CDR2 YSYEKL. CDR3 residues: CASSHGGGAVNEQFF. The CDR3 nucleotides are TGCGCCAGCAGCCATGGCGGGGGGGCCGTCAATGAGCAGTTCTTC.

Only a few counts were recorded for this clone. The chain links TRBV6-1 to TRBJ2-1; possible D gene TRBD2, 6 bases. Germline assignment: CDR1 MNHNS and CDR2 SASEGT. The CDR3 loop spans 12 amino acids. V shed 2 bases and J shed 8 bases, with 7 bases lying between them. CDR3 DNA sequence: TGTGCCAGCAGTGAATGGAGGGATGAGCAGTTCTTC. It codes for CASSEWRDEQFF.

The V gene is TRBV7-9, the J gene TRBJ2-3; weak D call: TRBD1 (5 bases). Looked up from germline, CDR1 is SEHNR and CDR2 is FQNEAQ (reference sequence). Trimming cost V 3 bases and J 4 bases, with 11 bases left between them. This CDR3 has 14 amino acids. The chain's CDR3 is CASSLGQNPDTQYF. CDR3 nucleotides: TGTGCCAGCAGCTTGGGGCAGAACCCAGATACGCAGTATTTT. Supplemented by reference TRBV7-9 and TRBJ2-3, the full variable domain reads DTGVSQNPRHKITKRGQNVTFRCDPISEHNRLYWYRQTLGQGPEFLTYFQNEAQLEKSRLLSDRFSAERPKGSFSTLEIQRTEQGDSAMYLCASSLGQNPDTQYFGPGTRLTVL.

The V and J genes are TRBV23-1 and TRBJ1-2; D unclear. TRBV23-1 is treated as an ORF (open reading frame) with a function not yet certain. This CDR3 spans 17 amino acids. Trimming cost V 5 bases and J 4 bases, with 23 bases left between them. The DNA of the CDR3 is TGCGCCAGCAGTACCTGTCCAAGACTTCGAAACCCCTATGGCTACACCTTC. Protein sequence: CASSTCPRLRNPYGYTF.

V is TRBV7-2 and J is TRBJ2-3, with 12 bases aligning to TRBD2. The V gene's germline CDR1 is SGHTA and CDR2 FQGNSA. The CDR3 is made up of 16 amino acids. The junction had 10 bases not matched to a gene; V was cut back by 7 bases and J by 5 bases. The CDR3 DNA is TGTGCCAGCAACGTCTTCAGGGGACTAGCGGGAGATACGCAGTATTTT. It is translated as CASNVFRGLAGDTQYF.

This sequence joins TRBV2 and TRBJ2-7; D is unresolved. Trimming removed 3 bases from V and 7 bases from J, with 10 bases in between. The germline CDR1 and CDR2 sequences are SNHLY and FYNNEI. The CDR3 has 12 residues. In DNA, the CDR3 is TGTGCCAGCAGTGATCGGGTTGAGGAGCAGTACTTC. Translating gives CASSDRVEEQYF.

As regards this clone: Other DNA sequences in this sample translate to the same CDR3. The chain couples TRBV7-3 to TRBJ2-3; 7 nucleotides align to TRBD2. Germline trimming cut 5 bases from V and 3 bases from J; bases unmatched to any gene: 8. This CDR3 is 15 amino acids long. The V gene's germline CDR1 is SGHTA and CDR2 FQGTGA. The CDR3 region has the DNA TGTGCCAGCAGCCCTAGCGGAGGGCGAACAGATACGCAGTATTTT. It is translated as CASSPSGGRTDTQYF.

This chain links TRBV5-1 with TRBJ1-2, with TRBD1 as a possible D gene (6 bases). The CDR3 runs 16 residues. Deletions cut 7 bases from V and 5 bases from J, with 24 bases between. Per germline, CDR1 SGHRS and CDR2 YFSETQ. CDR3 protein: CASGPQGTNPAYGYTF. The CDR3 region has the DNA TGCGCCAGCGGCCCCCAGGGGACGAACCCAGCATATGGCTACACCTTC.

This chain links TRBV7-2 with TRBJ2-3; TRBD2 matches at 7 bases. CDR1 and CDR2 from the germline V gene are SGHTA and FQGNSA. This CDR3 is 16 amino acids long. Trimming cost V 3 bases and J 3 bases; bases outside gene matches: 9. Here the CDR3 reads CASSFNREAPTDTQYF. Written as DNA, the CDR3 is TGTGCCAGCAGCTTTAATCGGGAGGCGCCGACAGATACGCAGTATTTT.

This clone was recorded a few times. V is TRBV7-2 and J is TRBJ1-1; 7 nucleotides align to TRBD1. This CDR3 contains 14 residues. V lost 4 bases and J lost 6; bases outside the gene matches: 8. The V gene's germline CDR1 is SGHTA and CDR2 FQGNSA. Here the CDR3 reads CASSSTGKRAEAFF. In nucleotides, the CDR3 is TGTGCCAGCAGCTCGACAGGGAAGAGGGCTGAAGCTTTCTTT.

The gene calls are TRBV5-1 and TRBJ2-1; perhaps TRBD1 as D (6 bases). V was trimmed by 7 bases and J by 5 bases, leaving 13 bases between them. The CDR3 runs to 13 residues. From germline, CDR1 is SGHRS and CDR2 YFSETQ. CDR3 residues: CASSRSGDNEQFF. For the CDR3, the DNA is TGCGCCAGCTCTAGGTCAGGGGACAATGAGCAGTTCTTC. The whole variable domain, remainder taken from reference TRBV5-1 and TRBJ2-1, is KAGVTQTPRYLIKTRGQQVTLSCSPISGHRSVSWYQQTPGQGLQFLFEYFSETQRNKGNFPGRFSGRQFSNSRSEMNVSTLELGDSALYLCASSRSGDNEQFFGPGTRLTVL.

Note on this clone: Sequence at one end of the junction differs from germline and may be a read error. J is TRBJ2-7 and V is TRBV2, with 8 bases matching TRBD2. The CDR3 extends over 16 amino acids. Germline V gene lookup returns CDR1 SNHLY and CDR2 FYNNEI. The CDR3 DNA is TGTGCCAGCAGTGAAGGCAGGAATATAGCGGGAAGGATGGCCAACTTC. Amino acids: CASSEGRNIAGRMANF.